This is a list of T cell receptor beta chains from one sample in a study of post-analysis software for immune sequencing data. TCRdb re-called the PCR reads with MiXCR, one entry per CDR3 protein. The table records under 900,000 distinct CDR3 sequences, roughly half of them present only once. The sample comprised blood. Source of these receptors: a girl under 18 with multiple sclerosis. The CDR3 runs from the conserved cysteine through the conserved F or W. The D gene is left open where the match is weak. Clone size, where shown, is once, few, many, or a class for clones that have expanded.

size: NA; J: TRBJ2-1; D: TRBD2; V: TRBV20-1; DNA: TGCAGTGCAACCGGGACTAGCGGGAGCCCTGTGGGGAATGAGCAGTTCTTC; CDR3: CSATGTSGSPVGNEQFF
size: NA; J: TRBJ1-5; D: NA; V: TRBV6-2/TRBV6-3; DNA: TGTGCCAGCAGTATCCGGGGCAATCAGCCCCAGCATTTT; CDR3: CASSIRGNQPQHF
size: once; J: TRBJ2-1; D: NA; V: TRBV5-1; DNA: TGCGCCAGCAGCTTGGTTAGTAAGGGTGAGCAGTTCTTC; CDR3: CASSLVSKGEQFF
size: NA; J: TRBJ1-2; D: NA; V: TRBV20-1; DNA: TGCAGTGCCCCCCCCGACAGCTGGTTTTTGGCCGGCTACACCTTC; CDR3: CSAPPDSWFLAGYTF
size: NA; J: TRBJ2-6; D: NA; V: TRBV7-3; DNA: TGTGCCAGCAGCTTATATAGCTATGGGGCCAACGTCCTGACTTTC; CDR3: CASSLYSYGANVLTF
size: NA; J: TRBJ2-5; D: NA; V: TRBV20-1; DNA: TGCAGTGCTAGAGATATAACCGTCTCAGAGACCCAGTACTTC; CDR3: CSARDITVSETQYF
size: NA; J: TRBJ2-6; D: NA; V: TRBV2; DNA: TGTGCCAGCAGTGAAAAAGGTACCGGGGCCAACGTCCTGACTTTC; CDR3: CASSEKGTGANVLTF
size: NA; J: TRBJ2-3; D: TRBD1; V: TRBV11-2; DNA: TGTGCCAGCAGCTTGTCGGGACAGGGGATAGATACGCAGTATTTT; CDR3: CASSLSGQGIDTQYF
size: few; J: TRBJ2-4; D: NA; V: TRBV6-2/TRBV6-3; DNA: TGTGCCAGCAGTCCACCGGGACCCCGGGTAGCTCAGTACTTC; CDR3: CASSPPGPRVAQYF
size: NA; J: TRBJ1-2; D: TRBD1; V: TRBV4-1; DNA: TGCGCCAGCAACCTCAATGAGGGGGCTGACTATGGCTACACCTTC; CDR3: CASNLNEGADYGYTF
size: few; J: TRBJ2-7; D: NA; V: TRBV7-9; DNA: TGTGCCAGCAGCTTAAATGCAGCCGAGCAGTACTTC; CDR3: CASSLNAAEQYF
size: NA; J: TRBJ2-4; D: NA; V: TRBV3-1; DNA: TGTGCCAGCAGCCTTCAAAGACGGGAGTTAGCCAAAAACATTCAGTACTTC; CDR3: CASSLQRRELAKNIQYF
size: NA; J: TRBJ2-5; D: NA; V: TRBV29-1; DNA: TGCAGCGTGGATCCTTATCAAGAGACCCAGTACTTC; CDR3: CSVDPYQETQYF
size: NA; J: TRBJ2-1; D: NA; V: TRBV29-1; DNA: TGCAGCGTTGGCCCTACAGGGCTCAATGAGCAGTTCTTC; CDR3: CSVGPTGLNEQFF
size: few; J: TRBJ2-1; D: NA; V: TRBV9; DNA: TGTGCCAGCAGCGGAGTCGCGACCCCCGGCTCGCGTGAGCAGTTCTTC; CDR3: CASSGVATPGSREQFF
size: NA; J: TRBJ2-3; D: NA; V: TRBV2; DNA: TGTGCCAGCACTGAGGGTCACGGGGCCTCCACAGGTACGCAGTATTTT; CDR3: CASTEGHGASTGTQYF
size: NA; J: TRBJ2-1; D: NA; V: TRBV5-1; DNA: TGCGCCAGCAGCCAGGACTTCAGCTCCTACAATGAGCAGTTCTTC; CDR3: CASSQDFSSYNEQFF
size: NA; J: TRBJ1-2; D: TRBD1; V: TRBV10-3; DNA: TGTGCCATCAGTGTACAGGGGGGTCTCCTTGGGGCTAACTATGGCTACACCTTC; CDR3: CAISVQGGLLGANYGYTF
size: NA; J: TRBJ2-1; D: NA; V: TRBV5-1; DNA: TGCGCCAGCAGCTTGGTATTGCGCAACAATGAGCAGTTCTTC; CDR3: CASSLVLRNNEQFF
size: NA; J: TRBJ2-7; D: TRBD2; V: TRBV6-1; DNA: TGTGCCAGCACCCGTGGGGTCCGGGAGGGATACGAGCAGTACTTC; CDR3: CASTRGVREGYEQYF
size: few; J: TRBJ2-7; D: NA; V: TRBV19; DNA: TGTGCCAGTAGTATAGGGGGCTCCTACGAGCAGTACTTC; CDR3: CASSIGGSYEQYF
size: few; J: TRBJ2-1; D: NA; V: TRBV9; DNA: TGTGCCAGCAGCGTGGGGGTTTCGGGGGCGGCTGAGCAGTTCTTC; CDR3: CASSVGVSGAAEQFF
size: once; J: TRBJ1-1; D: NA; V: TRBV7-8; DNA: TGTGCCAGCAGCACTCATGAGGTGGCTGAAGCTTTCTTT; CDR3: CASSTHEVAEAFF
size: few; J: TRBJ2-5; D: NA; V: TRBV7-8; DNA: TGTGCCAGCAGCGTAAAACGGCTGGGAGTTTGGGAGACCCAGTACTTC; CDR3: CASSVKRLGVWETQYF
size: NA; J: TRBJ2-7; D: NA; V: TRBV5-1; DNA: TGCGCCGGCAGCGAGGGGTGGGAGCAGTACTTC; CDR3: CAGSEGWEQYF
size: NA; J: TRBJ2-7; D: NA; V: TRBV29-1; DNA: TGCAGCGGCGTCTCTGGGACATCTCCTAACGAGCAGTACTTC; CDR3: CSGVSGTSPNEQYF
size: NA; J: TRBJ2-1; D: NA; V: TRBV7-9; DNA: TGTGCCAGCAGCCCCTGGAACAATGAGCAGTTCTTC; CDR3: CASSPWNNEQFF
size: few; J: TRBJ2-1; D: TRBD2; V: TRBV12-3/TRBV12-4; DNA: TGTGCCAGCAGCCGAGGCGGACTAGACAATGAGCAGTTCTTC; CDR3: CASSRGGLDNEQFF
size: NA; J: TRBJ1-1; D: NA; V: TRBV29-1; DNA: TGCAGCGTAACGGTGAGCACTGAAGCTTTCTTT; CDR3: CSVTVSTEAFF
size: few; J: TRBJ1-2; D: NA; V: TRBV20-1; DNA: TGCAGTGCTAGAGATCAAAGGGGTTTGTACGGCTACACCTTC; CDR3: CSARDQRGLYGYTF
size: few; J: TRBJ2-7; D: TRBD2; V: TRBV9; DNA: TGTGCCAGCAGCGTTACTAGCGGGGGTCCCTACGAGCAGTACTTC; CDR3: CASSVTSGGPYEQYF
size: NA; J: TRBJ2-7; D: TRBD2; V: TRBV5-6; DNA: TGTGCCAGCAGCGGGGTGGGACTAGCGGAATACCTGGGGCTTTACGAGCAGTACTTC; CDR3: CASSGVGLAEYLGLYEQYF
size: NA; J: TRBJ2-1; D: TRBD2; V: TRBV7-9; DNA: TGTGCCAGCCAGGGTGAGCGGGGGGATGACAAGTACTACAATGAGCAGTTCTTC; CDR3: CASQGERGDDKYYNEQFF
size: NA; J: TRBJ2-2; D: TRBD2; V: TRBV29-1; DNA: TGCAGCGTTGAGGGCGGGGGAGTTACCGGGGAGCTGTTTTTT; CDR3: CSVEGGGVTGELFF
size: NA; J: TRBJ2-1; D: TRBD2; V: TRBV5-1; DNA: TGCGCCAGCAGCTTGGGGCGGACTAGCGGGAATAGGCAGTTCTTC; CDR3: CASSLGRTSGNRQFF
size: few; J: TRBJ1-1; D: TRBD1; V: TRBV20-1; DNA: TGCAGTGCTAGAGAGGCAGGGGGTCTGAACACTGAAGCTTTCTTT; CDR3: CSAREAGGLNTEAFF
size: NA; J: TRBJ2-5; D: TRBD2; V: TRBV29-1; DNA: TGCAGCGTTGAAGATTTCGGGGGGGCCGGGGAGACCCAGTACTTC; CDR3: CSVEDFGGAGETQYF
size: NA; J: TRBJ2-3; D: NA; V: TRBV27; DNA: TGTGCCAGCAGTCCCAAAAGTCACCTAGATACGCAGTATTTT; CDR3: CASSPKSHLDTQYF
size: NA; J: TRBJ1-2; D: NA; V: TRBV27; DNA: TGTGCCAGCAGTTTAAACAGCAACCTCTATGGCTACACCTTC; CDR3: CASSLNSNLYGYTF
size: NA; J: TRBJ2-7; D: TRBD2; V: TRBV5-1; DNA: TGCGCCAGCAGCTGGGGACTAGCGGTAGACGAGCAGTACTTC; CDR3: CASSWGLAVDEQYF
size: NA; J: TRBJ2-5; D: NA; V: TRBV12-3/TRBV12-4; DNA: TGTGCCAGCAGTACGGACAGTCAAGAGACCCAGTACTTC; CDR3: CASSTDSQETQYF
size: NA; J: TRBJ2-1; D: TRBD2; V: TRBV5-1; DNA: TGCGCCAGCCGCTCTAGCGGGATTTACAATGAGCAGTTCTTC; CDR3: CASRSSGIYNEQFF
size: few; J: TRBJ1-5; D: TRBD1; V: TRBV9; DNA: TGTGCCAGCAGCGGGGGACAGGGGCCTCAGCCCCAGCATTTT; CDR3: CASSGGQGPQPQHF
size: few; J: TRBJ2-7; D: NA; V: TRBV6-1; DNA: TGTGCCAGCAGCCACGACAGGTACGAGCAGTACTTC; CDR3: CASSHDRYEQYF
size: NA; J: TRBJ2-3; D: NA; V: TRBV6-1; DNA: TGTGCCAGCAGGAGAGGATGGAGCACAGATACGCAGTATTTT; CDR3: CASRRGWSTDTQYF
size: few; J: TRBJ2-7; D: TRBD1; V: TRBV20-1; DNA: TGCAGTGCCACGCTAGGGACAGGGTCCTACGAGCAGTACTTC; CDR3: CSATLGTGSYEQYF
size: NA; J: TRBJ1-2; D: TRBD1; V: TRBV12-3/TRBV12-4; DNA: TGTGCCAGCAGTTTGGCACAGGGGGCACGTGGCTACACCTTC; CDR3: CASSLAQGARGYTF
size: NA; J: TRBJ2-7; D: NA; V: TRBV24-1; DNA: TGTGCCACCAGTGACGGTTCCTACGAGCAGTACTTC; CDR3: CATSDGSYEQYF
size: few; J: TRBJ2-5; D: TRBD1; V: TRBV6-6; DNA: TGTGCCAGCAGTTCCCCAGGGGGCGGGGAGACCCAGTACTTC; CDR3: CASSSPGGGETQYF
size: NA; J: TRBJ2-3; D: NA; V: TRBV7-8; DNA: TGTGCCAGCAGCTTAGTTCAGGGCCAGCCTAGCACAGATACGCAGTATTTT; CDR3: CASSLVQGQPSTDTQYF
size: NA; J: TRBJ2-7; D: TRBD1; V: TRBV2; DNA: TGTGCCAGCAGCTCCGGGACAGGGGGCGGATACGAGCAGTACTTC; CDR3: CASSSGTGGGYEQYF
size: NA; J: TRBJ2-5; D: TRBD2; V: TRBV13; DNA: TGTGCCAGCAGTTTATTCAGCGGGGGAAGTGAGACCCAGTACTTC; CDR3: CASSLFSGGSETQYF
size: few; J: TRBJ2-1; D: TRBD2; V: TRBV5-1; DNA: TGCGCCAGCAGCCCTCTAGCGGGAAATGAGCAGTTCTTC; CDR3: CASSPLAGNEQFF
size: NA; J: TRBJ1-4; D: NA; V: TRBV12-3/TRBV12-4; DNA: TGTGCCAGCAGGCCCGGGTTATTAACTAATGAAAAACTGTTTTTT; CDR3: CASRPGLLTNEKLFF